These 18 T cell receptor beta chains came from one sample sequenced in a study of shared clonotypes between healthy human individuals. Clones were sequenced by immunoSEQ multiplex PCR, and TCRdb holds only the in-frame ones, with some missing. The sample lists more than 900,000 clones, more than 75% occurring once. Material: memory CD4+ T cells from PBMCs. Subset: CD45RA-negative fraction. The receptors were sampled from a man aged 18 to 29 in good health. Some clones in this sample may be carry-over from other donors' samples.

The rearrangement joins TRBV5-1 to TRBJ2-1; 9 bases match TRBD2. The CDR3 contains 16 residues. With V trimmed by 3 bases and J by 1 base, 5 bases remained unmatched. From germline, CDR1 is SGHRS and CDR2 YFSETQ. The CDR3 coding sequence is TGCGCCAGCAGCTACATAGCGGGGGCATCCTACAATGAGCAGTTCTTC. Encoded protein: CASSYIAGASYNEQFF.

The gene calls are TRBV5-1 and TRBJ1-1; D may be TRBD1 (5 bases). The V and J ends lost 4 bases and 6 bases respectively, with 13 bases between them. Germline CDR1 and CDR2: SGHRS and YFSETQ. The CDR3 runs to 13 residues. Here the CDR3 reads CASSANAGAEAFF. In nucleotides, the CDR3 is TGCGCCAGCAGCGCCAACGCGGGGGCTGAAGCTTTCTTT.

The V and J genes are TRBV7-2 and TRBJ2-7; D is uncertain. Trimming took 5 bases from V and 7 from J, leaving 12 bases between them. Germline assignment: CDR1 SGHTA and CDR2 FQGNSA. This CDR3 spans 12 amino acids. DNA for the CDR3: TGTGCCAGCAGCCGTCTTGCTCGGGAGCAGTACTTC. It translates to CASSRLAREQYF.

This sequence joins TRBV2 and TRBJ1-1; 7 nucleotides agree with TRBD1. The V gene end was trimmed by 8 bases and the J gene end by 0 bases; junction bases not matched to a gene: 3. This CDR3 is 13 amino acids long. The germline V gene has CDR1 SNHLY and CDR2 FYNNEI. CDR3: CASGTAMNTEAFF. CDR3 bases: TGTGCCAGCGGGACAGCTATGAACACTGAAGCTTTCTTT.

As for this clone: Other nucleotide sequences from this sample produce the same CDR3. CDR3: CASNSRMNTEAFF. CDR3 DNA: TGTGCCAGCAACTCACGGATGAACACTGAAGCTTTCTTT. V gene TRBV28 combines with J gene TRBJ1-1, with D hard to call. Trimming stripped 7 bases from V and 0 bases from J, with 9 bases between. CDR1 is MDHEN, CDR2 SYDVKM, per germline. The CDR3 loop spans 13 amino acids.

J is TRBJ2-4 and V is TRBV6-5; the D gene is possibly TRBD2 (6 bases). The CDR3 is made up of 13 amino acids. Trimming removed 5 bases from V and 6 bases from J, with 11 bases in between. The V gene's germline CDR1 is MNHEY and CDR2 SVGAGI. As DNA, the CDR3 is TGTGCCAGCAGTAGGCCGGGAGCAAACATTCAGTACTTC. It specifies CASSRPGANIQYF.

This clone was recorded once. Here the CDR3 DNA reads TGTGCCAGCACTCGGGACTCTCAAGAGACCCAGTACTTC. It translates to CASTRDSQETQYF. This sequence joins TRBV11-1 and TRBJ2-5; maybe TRBD2 (6 bases). The V end was cut by 7 bases, the J end by 2 bases, with 11 bases between. This CDR3 is built from 13 residues. CDR1 and CDR2 from the germline V gene are SGHAT and FQDESV (reference sequence).

This clone has just a few counts. The rearrangement links TRBV2 to TRBJ2-1, with 8 bases that match TRBD2. Germline trimming cut 10 bases from V and 6 bases from J; bases unmatched to any gene: 14. Germline CDR1 reads SNHLY; CDR2 reads FYNNEI. CDR3 length: 15 amino acids. The CDR3, as DNA: TGTGCCATCCCTAGAGGGAGCGGGAGAAGCAATGAGCAGTTCTTC. Its protein is CAIPRGSGRSNEQFF.

V and J are TRBV5-1 and TRBJ1-2; the D gene is possibly TRBD1 (6 bases). In germline, CDR1 is SGHRS, CDR2 YFSETQ. V was shortened by 4 bases and J by 6 bases, with 16 bases between the two germline ends. The CDR3 extends over 14 amino acids. The CDR3 nucleotides are TGCGCCAGCAGCCCTCTCACAGGGTTCCATGGCTACACCTTC. Its translation: CASSPLTGFHGYTF.

The genes are TRBV7-9 and TRBJ1-1; 9 nucleotides line up with TRBD1. Germline assignment: CDR1 SEHNR and CDR2 FQNEAQ (reference sequence). The CDR3 is made up of 11 amino acids. V lost 5 bases, J lost 11 bases, and 3 bases stayed unmatched. The CDR3 region has the DNA TGTGCCAGCAGCCGACAGGGGGAGGCTTTCTTT. The encoded protein is CASSRQGEAFF.

V is TRBV2 and J is TRBJ1-5; D unclear. The CDR3 runs to 12 residues. V lost 7 bases and J lost 7, with 11 bases in between. Germline CDR1 is SNHLY and CDR2 is FYNNEI. CDR3 in amino acids: CASTEGGQPQHF. CDR3 DNA sequence: TGTGCCAGCACTGAGGGCGGCCAGCCCCAGCATTTT.

V gene TRBV5-1 combines with J gene TRBJ2-3; TRBD2 agrees at 11 bases. This CDR3 has 15 amino acids. The germline CDR1 and CDR2 sequences are SGHRS and YFSETQ. The J segment lost 1 base and the V segment lost 3 bases, leaving 1 base of the junction unmatched. CDR3 in DNA: TGCGCCAGCAGCTCGGGACTAGCGGGCACAGATACGCAGTATTTT. It encodes CASSSGLAGTDTQYF. Full variable domain (remainder filled in from reference TRBV5-1 and TRBJ2-3): KAGVTQTPRYLIKTRGQQVTLSCSPISGHRSVSWYQQTPGQGLQFLFEYFSETQRNKGNFPGRFSGRQFSNSRSEMNVSTLELGDSALYLCASSSGLAGTDTQYFGPGTRLTVL.

This chain connects TRBV28 to TRBJ1-5; D unclear. Germline V lookup: CDR1 MDHEN, CDR2 SYDVKM. Trimming took 1 base from V and 5 from J, leaving 9 bases between them. This CDR3 comprises 14 residues. The CDR3 DNA follows: TGTGCCAGCAGTTTATCTTTGGGAGATCAGCCCCAGCATTTT. It codes for CASSLSLGDQPQHF.

In the case of this clone: Other DNA variants within this sample encode the same CDR3. This chain connects TRBV5-1 to TRBJ2-6, with 7 bases identical to TRBD1. Germline V gene sequence: CDR1 SGHRS, CDR2 YFSETQ. The CDR3 consists of 15 residues. The J segment lost 2 bases and the V segment lost 2 bases, leaving 1 base of the junction unmatched. For the CDR3, the DNA is TGCGCCAGCAGCTTAGGGGGCCCTGGGGCCAACGTCCTGACTTTC. As protein: CASSLGGPGANVLTF.

The chain carries TRBV5-1 and TRBJ2-2; a weak D match, TRBD2 (5 bases). This CDR3 comprises 14 residues. V was cut by 4 bases and J by 5 bases, with 12 bases left in between. CDR1 is SGHRS, CDR2 YFSETQ, per germline. Here the CDR3 DNA reads TGCGCCAGCAGCCCGAGGGAGATAACCGGGGAGCTGTTTTTT. Amino acid sequence: CASSPREITGELFF.

J is TRBJ1-5 and V is TRBV18, with D tentatively TRBD1 (5 bases). V was trimmed by 3 bases and J by 2 bases, leaving 20 bases between them. This CDR3 comprises 18 residues. The germline V gene has CDR1 KGHSH and CDR2 LQKENI. CDR3 residues: CASSPRGTVGLGNQPQHF. In DNA, the CDR3 is TGTGCCAGCTCACCTCGTGGGACGGTTGGTTTAGGCAATCAGCCCCAGCATTTT.

This chain joins TRBV14 and TRBJ1-1; TRBD1 aligns across 7 bases. J gave up 12 bases and V 0 bases, and 10 bases lay outside the gene matches. In germline, CDR1 is SGHDN, CDR2 FVKESK. This CDR3 has 14 amino acids. CDR3 loop: CASSQDRGDTETFF. The DNA of the CDR3 is TGTGCCAGCAGCCAAGACAGGGGGGACACCGAAACTTTCTTT.

This clone has more than one count but fewer than ten. The J gene is TRBJ2-1, the V gene TRBV30, with D possibly TRBD1 on 6 matching bases. CDR3 size: 16 residues. V was pared by 1 base and J by 0 bases, with 13 bases between. In germline, CDR1 is GTSNPN, CDR2 SVGIG (reference sequence). The CDR3 DNA is TGTGCCTGGAGTGCATACACAGGGTACTCCTACAATGAGCAGTTCTTC. It encodes CAWSAYTGYSYNEQFF. The whole variable domain, filled in from reference TRBV30 and TRBJ2-1, reads SQTIHQWPATLVQPVGSPLSLECTVEGTSNPNLYWYRQAAGRGLQLLFYSVGIGQISSEVPQNLSASRPQDRQFILSSKKLLLSDSGFYLCAWSAYTGYSYNEQFFGPGTRLTVL.